Ten or more counts support the clone carrying this T cell receptor beta chain. This CDR3 contains 15 residues. Trimming took off 5 bases at V and 1 base at J, with 14 bases between the two ends. Germline values: CDR1 SGHAT, CDR2 FQNNGV. This sample is drawn from a study of blood T cells in healthy people across ages. For the second PCR, which ran for 7 to 11 cycles, a sample-barcoded 5' primer and a J-beta primer mix were used. MiXCR, run by TCRdb on the 5' RACE reads, gives a single entry per CDR3 protein. The top ten clones hold around 30% of a sample with 720,000 or so distinct CDR3 sequences, around 41% of them seen once.

The TCR sequence derives from a man older than 75 in good health. The sample comprised blood. The rearrangement uses TRBV11-2 and TRBJ1-2, with unresolved D. The CDR3 loop reads CASSALRTDNYGYTF. CDR3 nucleotides: TGTGCCAGCAGCGCATTAAGGACGGATAACTATGGCTACACCTTC.